This passage covers 11 T cell receptor beta chains from one sample sequenced in a study of T cell changes during pregnancy in multiple sclerosis. Produced via immunoSEQ multiplex PCR; TCRdb's table is partial and in-frame only. The table lists 100,000 to 110,000 clones, around 93% of them singletons. The sample in question was peripheral blood, obtained after pregnancy. The receptor set was obtained from a female donor with multiple sclerosis, enrolled in a pregnancy study.

This chain uses TRBV9 with TRBJ2-7; 12 bases match TRBD2. The CDR3 sequence is 16 residues long. With 4 bases clipped from V and 2 bases from J, the junction kept 7 bases outside the gene matches. The V gene's germline CDR1 is SGDLS and CDR2 YYNGEE. CDR3 nucleotides: TGTGCCAGCAGCCCACAACTAGCGGGAGGCACCTACGAGCAGTACTTC. Protein: CASSPQLAGGTYEQYF.

The chain combines TRBV28 with TRBJ1-2; 8 positions agree with TRBD1. This CDR3 contains 13 residues. Losses at the gene ends were 10 bases for V and 2 bases for J; bases not matched to a gene: 6. Germline CDR1 is MDHEN and CDR2 is SYDVKM. CDR3 sequence (DNA): TGTGCCATAACTAGACAGGGGAACTATGGCTACACCTTC. Translation gives CAITRQGNYGYTF.

This sequence joins TRBV7-8 and TRBJ2-7; no clear D. This CDR3 spans 14 amino acids. V was trimmed by 5 bases and J by 0 bases, leaving 11 bases between them. Per the germline V gene, CDR1 is SGHVS and CDR2 is FQNEAQ. This CDR3 is CASSRVSSSYEQYF. In nucleotides, the CDR3 is TGTGCCAGCAGCCGGGTGTCCAGCTCCTACGAGCAGTACTTC. Full variable domain (missing parts from reference TRBV7-8 and TRBJ2-7): GAGVSQSPRYKVAKRGQDVALRCDPISGHVSLFWYQQALGQGPEFLTYFQNEAQLDKSGLPSDRFFAERPEGSVSTLKIQRTQQEDSAVYLCASSRVSSSYEQYFGPGTRLTVT.

The genes are TRBV29-1 and TRBJ2-7, with 7 bases aligning to TRBD2. The CDR3 length is 13 residues. Germline V gene lookup returns CDR1 SQVTM and CDR2 ANQGSEA. With 7 bases clipped from V and 6 bases from J, the junction kept 12 bases outside the gene matches. CDR3 nucleotide sequence: TGCAGCGCTGGGGTCGGGGGGTTGGTCGAGCAGTACTTC. This encodes CSAGVGGLVEQYF.

The chain combines TRBV5-4 with TRBJ2-3, with D hard to call. The germline CDR1 and CDR2 sequences are SGHNT and YYREEE (reference sequence). V lost 1 base and J 2 bases, leaving 14 bases between the germline ends. The CDR3 extends over 16 amino acids. This CDR3 reads CASSLRSGVITDTQYF. The CDR3 nucleotides read TGTGCCAGCAGCTTGCGGTCGGGTGTCATCACAGATACGCAGTATTTT.

V usage is TRBV28 and J usage is TRBJ2-7, with 7 bases fitting TRBD1. CDR1 and CDR2 from the germline V gene are MDHEN and SYDVKM. The junction had 6 bases not matched to a gene; V was cut back by 3 bases and J by 4 bases. This CDR3 spans 14 amino acids. CDR3 residues: CASSFWDREYEQYF. The CDR3 bases are TGTGCCAGCAGTTTCTGGGACAGAGAGTACGAGCAGTACTTC.

The genes are TRBV6-1 and TRBJ1-6; 8 positions agree with TRBD1. V shed 2 bases and J 9 bases; nucleotides not matched to a gene: 3. The germline V gene encodes CDR1 MNHNS and CDR2 SASEGT. This CDR3 contains 14 residues. The CDR3 DNA sequence: TGTGCCAGCAGTGAACGGACAGGGACTTCACCCCTCCACTTT. Its protein product is CASSERTGTSPLHF.

J is TRBJ1-6 and V is TRBV2; 9 positions agree with TRBD1. In germline, CDR1 is SNHLY, CDR2 FYNNEI. CDR3 length equals 13 residues. V gave up 7 bases and J gave up 10 bases; unmatched junction bases: 5. The CDR3 region has the DNA TGTGCCAGCACCAGGGACAGGGACTCACCCCTCCACTTT. It translates to CASTRDRDSPLHF.

This clone was detected only a few times. The chain links TRBV2 to TRBJ2-1; possible D gene TRBD2, 5 bases. Per the germline V gene, CDR1 is SNHLY and CDR2 is FYNNEI. The V end was cut by 5 bases, the J end by 2 bases, with 7 bases between. The CDR3 runs to 13 residues. DNA of the CDR3: TGTGCCAGCAGTAGCGGTCCCTACAATGAGCAGTTCTTC. Translation gives CASSSGPYNEQFF. The whole variable domain, filled in from reference TRBV2 and TRBJ2-1, reads EPEVTQTPSHQVTQMGQEVILRCVPISNHLYFYWYRQILGQKVEFLVSFYNNEISEKSEIFDDQFSVERPDGSNFTLKIRSTKLEDSAMYFCASSSGPYNEQFFGPGTRLTVL.

The chain carries TRBV27 and TRBJ2-7; D may be TRBD1 (6 bases). Between the trimmed V and J ends, which lost 2 bases and 3 bases, there was a span of 8 bases. This CDR3 comprises 13 residues. Germline V gene sequence: CDR1 MNHEY, CDR2 SMNVEV (reference sequence). The CDR3 protein is CASSLGTIYEQYF. The CDR3 DNA reads as TGTGCCAGCAGTTTAGGGACAATCTACGAGCAGTACTTC.

V and J are TRBV19 and TRBJ2-3; D is undetermined. Trimming pared 5 bases from V and 4 bases from J, leaving 13 bases between. Germline V gene sequence: CDR1 LNHDA, CDR2 SQIVND (reference sequence). The CDR3 totals 14 residues. CDR3 sequence: CASSPGRPPDTQYF. CDR3 coding DNA: TGTGCCAGTAGTCCAGGAAGGCCCCCAGATACGCAGTATTTT.